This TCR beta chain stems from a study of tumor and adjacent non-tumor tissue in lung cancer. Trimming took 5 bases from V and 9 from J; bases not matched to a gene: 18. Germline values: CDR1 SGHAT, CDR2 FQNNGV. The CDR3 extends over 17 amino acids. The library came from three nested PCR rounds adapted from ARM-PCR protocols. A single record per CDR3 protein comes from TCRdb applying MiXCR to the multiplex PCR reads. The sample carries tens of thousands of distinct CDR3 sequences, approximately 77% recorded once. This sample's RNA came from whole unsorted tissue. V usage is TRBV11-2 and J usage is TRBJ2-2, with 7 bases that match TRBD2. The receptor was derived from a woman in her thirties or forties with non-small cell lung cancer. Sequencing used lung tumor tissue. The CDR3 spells CASSPSASGSSTWELFF. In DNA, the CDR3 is TGTGCCAGCAGCCCCTCTGCTAGCGGAAGCTCAACCTGGGAGCTGTTTTTT.